Below are 8 T cell receptor beta chains sequenced from a single sample in a study of graft-versus-host responses after intestinal transplantation. Sequencing used immunoSEQ multiplex PCR; TCRdb keeps in-frame clones, though not all of them. The table shows tens of thousands of clones, with around 86% occurring only once. Antigens for these TCRs are unknown. Sequenced here: unstimulated CD8+ T cells sorted from spleen or lymph node cells, sampled before transplant. The origin of the receptors is a human donor who was the organ donor for an intestinal transplant.

In DNA, the CDR3 is TGTGCCAGCAGTTCCCTTGGACAGAACACTGAAGCTTTCTTT. Its translation is CASSSLGQNTEAFF. The J gene is TRBJ1-1, the V gene TRBV27, with D perhaps TRBD1 (5 bases). The CDR3 runs 14 residues. Trimming cost V 4 bases and J 1 base, with 10 bases left between them. The germline gives CDR1 MNHEY, CDR2 SMNVEV (reference sequence).

The gene calls are TRBV27 and TRBJ2-1; D ambiguous. Germline-derived CDR1 and CDR2 are MNHEY and SMNVEV (reference sequence). The CDR3 sequence is 12 residues long. The V end was cut by 4 bases, the J end by 3 bases, with 4 bases between. The CDR3 nucleotides read TGTGCCAGCAGTTCCAACTACAATGAGCAGTTCTTC. Amino acids: CASSSNYNEQFF.

Written as DNA, the CDR3 is TGCGCCAGCAGCCAAGTCGCAGCTGTAGGGACCGGGGAGCTGTTTTTT. Translating gives CASSQVAAVGTGELFF. The chain has TRBV4-1 and TRBJ2-2; no reliable D call. The V end was cut by 1 base, the J end by 5 bases, with 14 bases between. CDR1 is MGHRA, CDR2 YSYEKL, per germline. The CDR3 runs to 16 residues.

This chain links TRBV28 with TRBJ1-5; the match to TRBD1 covers 10 bases. Germline CDR1 is MDHEN and CDR2 is SYDVKM. The CDR3 sequence is 16 residues long. V lost 5 bases and J lost 6; bases outside the gene matches: 10. CDR3 nucleotide sequence: TGTGCCAGCAGTCCCGGGACAGGGGACCCAATTCAGCCCCAGCATTTT. As protein: CASSPGTGDPIQPQHF.

V usage is TRBV27 and J usage is TRBJ2-7; weak D call: TRBD2 (7 bases). There are 16 residues in the CDR3. V was cut by 5 bases and J by 4 bases, with 21 bases left in between. From germline, CDR1 is MNHEY and CDR2 SMNVEV (reference sequence). The CDR3 region has the DNA TGTGCCAGCAGTCACAAATGGGGGGGGGCTAAGTACGAGCAGTACTTC. This encodes CASSHKWGGAKYEQYF.

By proportion, this clone is medium-sized (0.01 to 0.1%). The V call is TRBV4-1, the J call TRBJ1-4; D unclear. Germline CDR1 reads MGHRA; CDR2 reads YSYEKL. V was cut by 0 bases and J by 0 bases, with 8 bases left in between. This CDR3 comprises 16 residues. The CDR3 DNA is TGCGCCAGCAGCCAAGACGGCGGTGCAACTAATGAAAAACTGTTTTTT. It specifies CASSQDGGATNEKLFF.

The rearrangement links TRBV30 to TRBJ2-7, with D possibly being TRBD1 (6 bases). This CDR3 has 13 amino acids. V gave up 0 bases and J gave up 1 base, with 7 bases separating them. CDR1 and CDR2 from the germline V gene are GTSNPN and SVGIG (reference sequence). The CDR3 is CAWSVGQSYEQYF. CDR3 coding DNA: TGTGCCTGGAGTGTAGGACAGTCCTACGAGCAGTACTTC.

V usage is TRBV7-8 and J usage is TRBJ1-1; unclear D gene. The CDR3 contains 12 residues. The V end was cut by 1 base, the J end by 7 bases, with 7 bases between. The germline CDR1 and CDR2 sequences are SGHVS and FQNEAQ. CDR3 in DNA: TGTGCCAGCAGCTTAGATCGGAGTGAAGCTTTCTTT. Translated: CASSLDRSEAFF.